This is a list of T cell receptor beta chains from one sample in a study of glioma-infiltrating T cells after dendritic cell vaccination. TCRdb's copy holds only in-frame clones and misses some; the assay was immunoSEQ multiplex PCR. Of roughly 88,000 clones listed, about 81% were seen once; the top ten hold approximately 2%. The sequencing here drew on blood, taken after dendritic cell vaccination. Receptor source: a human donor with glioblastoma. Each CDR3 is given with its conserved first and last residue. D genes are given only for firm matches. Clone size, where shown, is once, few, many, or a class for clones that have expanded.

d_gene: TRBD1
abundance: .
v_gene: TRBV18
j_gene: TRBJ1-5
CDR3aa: CASSPLTGGNQPQHF
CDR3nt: TGTGCCAGCTCACCTTTGACAGGGGGCAATCAGCCCCAGCATTTT

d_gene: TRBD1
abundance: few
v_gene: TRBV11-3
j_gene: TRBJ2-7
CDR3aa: CASSARTGDAYEQYF
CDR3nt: TGTGCCAGCAGCGCCCGGACAGGGGACGCCTACGAGCAGTACTTC

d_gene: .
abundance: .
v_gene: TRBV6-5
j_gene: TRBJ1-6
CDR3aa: CASSLEFNNSPLHF
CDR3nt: TGTGCCAGCAGCTTAGAATTTAATAATTCACCCCTCCACTTT

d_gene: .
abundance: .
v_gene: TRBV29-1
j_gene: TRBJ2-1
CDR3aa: CSTGQGNEQFF
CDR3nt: TGCAGCACCGGGCAGGGCAATGAGCAGTTCTTC

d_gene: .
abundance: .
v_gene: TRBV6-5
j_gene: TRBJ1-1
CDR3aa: CASSLGVRGTEAFF
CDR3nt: TGTGCCAGCAGTTTGGGGGTCAGGGGTACTGAAGCTTTCTTT

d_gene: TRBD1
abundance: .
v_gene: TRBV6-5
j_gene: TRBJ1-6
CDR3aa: CASLSGTGDSPLHF
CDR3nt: TGTGCCAGCCTTTCCGGGACAGGGGACTCACCCCTCCACTTT

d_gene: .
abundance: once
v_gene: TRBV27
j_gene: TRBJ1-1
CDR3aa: CASSLNRELNTEAFF
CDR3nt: TGTGCCAGCAGTTTAAACAGAGAACTGAACACTGAAGCTTTCTTT

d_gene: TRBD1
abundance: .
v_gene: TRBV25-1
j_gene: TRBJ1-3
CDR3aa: CASSISGTGSGNTIYF
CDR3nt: TGTGCCAGCAGTATCTCCGGGACAGGGTCTGGAAACACCATATATTTT

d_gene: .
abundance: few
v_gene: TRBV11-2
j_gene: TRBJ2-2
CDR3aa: CASRGQTNTGELFF
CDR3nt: TGTGCCAGCAGGGGGCAGACGAACACCGGGGAGCTGTTTTTT

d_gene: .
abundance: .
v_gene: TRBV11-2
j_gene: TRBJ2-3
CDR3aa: CASSWAPGGAGTDTQYF
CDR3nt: TGTGCCAGCAGCTGGGCTCCTGGGGGGGCCGGGACAGATACGCAGTATTTT

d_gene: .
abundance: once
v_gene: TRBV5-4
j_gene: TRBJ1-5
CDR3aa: CASSLDPARQPQHF
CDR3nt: TGTGCCAGCAGCTTGGATCCAGCGCGGCAGCCCCAGCATTTT

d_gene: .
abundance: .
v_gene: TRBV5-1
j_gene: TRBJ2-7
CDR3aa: CASSADRDSGSYEQYF
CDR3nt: TGCGCCAGCAGCGCCGACCGGGACTCGGGTTCCTACGAGCAGTACTTC

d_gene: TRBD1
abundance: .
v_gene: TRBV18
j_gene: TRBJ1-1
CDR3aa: CASSLRTGAHTEAFF
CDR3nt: TGTGCCAGCTCCCTACGGACAGGGGCCCACACTGAAGCTTTCTTT

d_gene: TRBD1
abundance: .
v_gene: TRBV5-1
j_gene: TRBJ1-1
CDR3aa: CASSPRTGADTEAFF
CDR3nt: TGCGCCAGCAGCCCAAGGACAGGGGCGGACACTGAAGCTTTCTTT

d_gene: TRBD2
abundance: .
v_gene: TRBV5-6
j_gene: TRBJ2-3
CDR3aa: CASSLAGGGALSTQYF
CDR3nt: TGTGCCAGCAGCTTGGCCGGCGGGGGGGCCCTGTCTACGCAGTATTTT

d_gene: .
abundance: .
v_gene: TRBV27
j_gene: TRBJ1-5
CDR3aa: CASSLAGTTIHSNQPQHF
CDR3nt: TGTGCCAGCAGTTTAGCCGGGACAACAATTCATAGCAATCAGCCCCAGCATTTT

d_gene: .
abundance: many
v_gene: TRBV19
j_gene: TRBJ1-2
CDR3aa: CASSTGGNGYTF
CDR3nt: TGTGCCAGTAGCACGGGGGGAAACGGCTACACCTTC

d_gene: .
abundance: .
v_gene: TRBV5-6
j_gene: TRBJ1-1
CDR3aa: CASSLEKNTEAFF
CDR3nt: TGTGCCAGCAGCTTAGAGAAGAACACTGAAGCTTTCTTT

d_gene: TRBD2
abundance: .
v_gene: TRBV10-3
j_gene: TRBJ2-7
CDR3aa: CAINPTSGGVYEQYF
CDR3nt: TGTGCCATCAACCCGACTAGCGGGGGGGTCTACGAGCAGTACTTC

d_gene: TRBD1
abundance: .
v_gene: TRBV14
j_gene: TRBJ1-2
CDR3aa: CASSQWQGAGYGYTF
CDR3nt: TGTGCCAGCAGCCAGTGGCAGGGGGCTGGCTATGGCTACACCTTC

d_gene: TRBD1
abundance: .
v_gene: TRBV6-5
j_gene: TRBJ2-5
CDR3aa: CASSSQGQGQETQYF
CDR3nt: TGTGCCAGCAGCTCACAGGGACAGGGCCAAGAGACCCAGTACTTC

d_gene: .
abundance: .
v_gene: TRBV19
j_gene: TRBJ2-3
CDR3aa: CASSFQGTDTQYF
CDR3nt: TGTGCCAGTAGTTTCCAGGGGACAGATACGCAGTATTTT

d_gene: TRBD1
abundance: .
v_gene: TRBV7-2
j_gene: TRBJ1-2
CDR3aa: CASSLRQGDGGYTF
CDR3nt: TGTGCCAGCAGCCTCCGACAGGGGGATGGGGGCTACACCTTC

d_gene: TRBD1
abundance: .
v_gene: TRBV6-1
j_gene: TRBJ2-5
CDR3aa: CASSGRDSIQETQYF
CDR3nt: TGTGCCAGCAGTGGCCGGGACAGCATACAAGAGACCCAGTACTTC

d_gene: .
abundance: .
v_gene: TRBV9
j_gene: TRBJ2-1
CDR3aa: CASSVRNEQFF
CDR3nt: TGTGCCAGCAGCGTCCGCAATGAGCAGTTCTTC

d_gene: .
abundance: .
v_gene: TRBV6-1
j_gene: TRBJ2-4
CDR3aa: CASSEGEENIQYF
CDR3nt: TGTGCCAGCAGTGAAGGAGAAGAAAACATTCAGTACTTC

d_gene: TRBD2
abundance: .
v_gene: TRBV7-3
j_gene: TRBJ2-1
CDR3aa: CASSPRGSGSGNEQFF
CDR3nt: TGTGCCAGCAGCCCACGGGGTAGCGGGAGTGGGAATGAGCAGTTCTTC

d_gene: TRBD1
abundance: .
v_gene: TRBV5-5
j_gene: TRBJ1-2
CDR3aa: CASSWGDRGGVHGYTF
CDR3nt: TGTGCCAGCAGCTGGGGGGACAGGGGAGGGGTCCATGGCTACACCTTC

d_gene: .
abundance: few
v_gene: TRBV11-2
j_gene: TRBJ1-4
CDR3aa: CASSLGGGHDNEKLFF
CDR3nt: TGTGCCAGCAGCTTAGGCGGGGGGCATGATAATGAAAAACTGTTTTTT

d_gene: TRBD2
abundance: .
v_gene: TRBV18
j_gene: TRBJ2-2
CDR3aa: CASSRSGGNANTGELFF
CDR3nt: TGTGCCAGCTCACGGAGCGGGGGCAACGCGAACACCGGGGAGCTGTTTTTT

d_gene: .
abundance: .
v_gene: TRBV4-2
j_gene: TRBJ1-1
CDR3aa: CASSQSDRANTEAFF
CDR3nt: TGTGCCAGCAGCCAATCGGACAGAGCGAACACTGAAGCTTTCTTT

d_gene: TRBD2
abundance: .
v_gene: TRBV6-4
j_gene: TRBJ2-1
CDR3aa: CASSDIAGNAYNEQFF
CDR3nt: TGTGCCAGCAGCGATATAGCGGGGAACGCCTACAATGAGCAGTTCTTC

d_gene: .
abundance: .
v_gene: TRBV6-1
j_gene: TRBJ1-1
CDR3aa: CATLSGQLGNTEAFF
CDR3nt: TGTGCCACTCTGTCGGGACAACTTGGGAACACTGAAGCTTTCTTT

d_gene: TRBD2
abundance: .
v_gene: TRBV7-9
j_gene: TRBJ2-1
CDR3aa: CASTGGTRQFF
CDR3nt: TGTGCCAGCACGGGGGGTACACGGCAGTTCTTC

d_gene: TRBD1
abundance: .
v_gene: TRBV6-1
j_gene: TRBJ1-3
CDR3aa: CASSEALGQGSGNTIYF
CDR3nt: TGTGCCAGCAGTGAAGCGCTGGGACAGGGGTCGGGAAACACCATATATTTT

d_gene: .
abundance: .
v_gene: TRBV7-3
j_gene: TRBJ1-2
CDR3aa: CASSLQGMEGYTF
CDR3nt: TGTGCCAGCAGCTTACAGGGAATGGAGGGCTACACCTTC

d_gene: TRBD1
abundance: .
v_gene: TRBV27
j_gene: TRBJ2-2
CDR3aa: CASSSWTGRTVLLTGELFF
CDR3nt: TGTGCCAGCAGTTCCTGGACAGGGAGAACGGTTCTTCTGACCGGGGAGCTGTTTTTT

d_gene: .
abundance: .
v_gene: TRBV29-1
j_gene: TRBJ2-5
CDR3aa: CTTTVGETQYF
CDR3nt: TGCACCACGACAGTAGGAGAGACCCAGTACTTC

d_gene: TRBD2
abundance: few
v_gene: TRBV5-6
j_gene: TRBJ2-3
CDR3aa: CASSLLTSGYLTDTQYF
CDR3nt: TGTGCCAGCAGCTTGTTGACTAGCGGGTACCTCACAGATACGCAGTATTTT